This TCR beta chain is drawn from a study of Graves' ophthalmopathy and Graves' hyperthyroidism. The germline gives CDR1 SGHTA, CDR2 FQGNSA. Losses at the gene ends were 5 bases for V and 6 bases for J; bases not matched to a gene: 9. This CDR3 has 15 amino acids. This clonotype was recorded many times. Amplification of TCR beta CDR3 regions used RNA transcripts. HTBI primers were used in a first-round RT-PCR, which preceded a second-round multiplex PCR. TCRdb re-called the multiplex PCR reads through MiXCR, storing one row per CDR3 protein. Seen here are hundreds of thousands of distinct CDR3 sequences, roughly two fifths observed once, and the top ten hold around 40%.

The V gene is TRBV7-2, the J gene TRBJ2-7, with 11 bases matching TRBD1. The sequence derives from an adult man with Graves' ophthalmopathy. The sequencing sample was made of peripheral blood. CDR3 loop: CASSRGGQGAVEQYF. DNA for the CDR3: TGTGCCAGCAGCCGAGGAGGACAGGGGGCGGTCGAGCAGTACTTC.